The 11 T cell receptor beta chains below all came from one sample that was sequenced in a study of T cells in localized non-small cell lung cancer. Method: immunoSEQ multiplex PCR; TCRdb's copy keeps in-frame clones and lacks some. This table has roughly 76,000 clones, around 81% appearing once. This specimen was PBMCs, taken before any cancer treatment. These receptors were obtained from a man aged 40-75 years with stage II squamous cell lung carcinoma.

Here the CDR3 reads CASRQGLAATGELFF. The CDR3 coding sequence is TGTGCCAGCAGGCAGGGACTAGCGGCCACCGGGGAGCTGTTTTTT. J is TRBJ2-2 and V is TRBV5-4; TRBD2 matches 11 bases. CDR3 length equals 15 residues. J gave up 4 bases and V 5 bases, and 4 bases lay outside the gene matches. From germline, CDR1 is SGHNT and CDR2 YYREEE (reference sequence). The full variable domain, completed using reference TRBV5-4 and TRBJ2-2, is ETGVTQSPTHLIKTRGQQVTLRCSSQSGHNTVSWYQQALGQGPQFIFQYYREEENGRGNFPPRFSGLQFPNYSSELNVNALELDDSALYLCASRQGLAATGELFFGEGSRLTVL.

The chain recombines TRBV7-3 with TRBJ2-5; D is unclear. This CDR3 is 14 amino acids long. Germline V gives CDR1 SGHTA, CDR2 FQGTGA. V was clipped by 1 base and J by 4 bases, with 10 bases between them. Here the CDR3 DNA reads TGTGCCAGCAGCTTAAGCGGTTGGGGAGAGACCCAGTACTTC. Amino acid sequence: CASSLSGWGETQYF. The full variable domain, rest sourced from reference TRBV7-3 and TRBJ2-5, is GAGVSQTPSNKVTEKGKYVELRCDPISGHTALYWYRQSLGQGPEFLIYFQGTGAADDSGLPNDRFFAVRPEGSVSTLKIQRTERGDSAVYLCASSLSGWGETQYFGPGTRLLVL.

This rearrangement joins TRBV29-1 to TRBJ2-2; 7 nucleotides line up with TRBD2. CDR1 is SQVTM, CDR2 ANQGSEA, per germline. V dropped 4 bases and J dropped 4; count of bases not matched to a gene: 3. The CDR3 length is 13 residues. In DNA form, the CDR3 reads TGCAGCGTTGGTGGGACTACCACCGGGGAGCTGTTTTTT. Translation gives CSVGGTTTGELFF.

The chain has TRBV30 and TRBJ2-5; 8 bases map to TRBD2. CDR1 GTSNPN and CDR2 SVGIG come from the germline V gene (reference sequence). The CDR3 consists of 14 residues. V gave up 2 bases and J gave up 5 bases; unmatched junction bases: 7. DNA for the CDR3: TGTGCCTGGAGTTTCTTAGCGGGGTTGGAGACCCAGTACTTC. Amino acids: CAWSFLAGLETQYF.

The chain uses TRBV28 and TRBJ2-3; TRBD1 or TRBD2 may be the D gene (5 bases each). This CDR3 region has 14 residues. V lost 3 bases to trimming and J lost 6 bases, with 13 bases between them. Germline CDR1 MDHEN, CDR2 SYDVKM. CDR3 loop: CASSFRQRYDTQYF. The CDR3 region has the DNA TGTGCCAGCAGTTTCCGACAGCGGTACGATACGCAGTATTTT.

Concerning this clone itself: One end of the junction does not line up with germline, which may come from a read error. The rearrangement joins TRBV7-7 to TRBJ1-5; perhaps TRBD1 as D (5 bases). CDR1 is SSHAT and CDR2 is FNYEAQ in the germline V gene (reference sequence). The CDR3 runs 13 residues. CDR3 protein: CASSLGDGQPQHF. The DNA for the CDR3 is TGTGCTAGCAGCTTAGGGGACGGTCAGCCCCAGCATTTT.

For the CDR3, the DNA is TGTGCCAGCAGCTTGGGACAGGGTCTCTACGAGCAGTACTTC. Its translation: CASSLGQGLYEQYF. The chain joins TRBV11-2 to TRBJ2-7; TRBD1 matches 9 bases. V trimming: 3 bases; J trimming: 3 bases; junction bases outside the gene matches: 3. The CDR3 consists of 14 residues. CDR1 is SGHAT and CDR2 is FQNNGV in the germline V gene.

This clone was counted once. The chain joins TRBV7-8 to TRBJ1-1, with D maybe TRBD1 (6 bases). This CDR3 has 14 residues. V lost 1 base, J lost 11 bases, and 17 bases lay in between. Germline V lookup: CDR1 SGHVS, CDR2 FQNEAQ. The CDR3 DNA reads TGTGCCAGCAGCTTAGGGGCGGGGGGGCTGGAGGCTTTCTTT. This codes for CASSLGAGGLEAFF.

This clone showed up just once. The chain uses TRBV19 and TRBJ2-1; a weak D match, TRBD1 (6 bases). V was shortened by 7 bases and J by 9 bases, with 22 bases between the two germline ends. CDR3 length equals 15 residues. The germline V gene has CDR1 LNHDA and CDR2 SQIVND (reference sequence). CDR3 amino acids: CASIAPPGVGGEQFF. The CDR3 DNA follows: TGTGCCAGTATTGCCCCTCCAGGGGTCGGCGGTGAGCAGTTCTTC. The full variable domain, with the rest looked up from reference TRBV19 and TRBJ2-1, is DGGITQSPKYLFRKEGQNVTLSCEQNLNHDAMYWYRQDPGQGLRLIYYSQIVNDFQKGDIAEGYSVSREKKESFPLTVTSAQKNPTAFYLCASIAPPGVGGEQFFGPGTRLTVL.

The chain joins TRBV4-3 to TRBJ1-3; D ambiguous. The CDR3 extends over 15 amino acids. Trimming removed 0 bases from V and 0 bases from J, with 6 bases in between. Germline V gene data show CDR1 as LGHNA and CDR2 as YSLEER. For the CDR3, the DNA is TGCGCCAGCAGCCAAGATACCGGCTCTGGAAACACCATATATTTT. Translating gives CASSQDTGSGNTIYF.

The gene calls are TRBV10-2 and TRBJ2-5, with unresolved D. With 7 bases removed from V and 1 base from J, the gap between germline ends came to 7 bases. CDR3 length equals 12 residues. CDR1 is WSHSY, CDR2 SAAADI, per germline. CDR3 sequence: CASNRPQETQYF. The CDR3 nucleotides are TGCGCCAGCAACCGGCCCCAAGAGACCCAGTACTTC.